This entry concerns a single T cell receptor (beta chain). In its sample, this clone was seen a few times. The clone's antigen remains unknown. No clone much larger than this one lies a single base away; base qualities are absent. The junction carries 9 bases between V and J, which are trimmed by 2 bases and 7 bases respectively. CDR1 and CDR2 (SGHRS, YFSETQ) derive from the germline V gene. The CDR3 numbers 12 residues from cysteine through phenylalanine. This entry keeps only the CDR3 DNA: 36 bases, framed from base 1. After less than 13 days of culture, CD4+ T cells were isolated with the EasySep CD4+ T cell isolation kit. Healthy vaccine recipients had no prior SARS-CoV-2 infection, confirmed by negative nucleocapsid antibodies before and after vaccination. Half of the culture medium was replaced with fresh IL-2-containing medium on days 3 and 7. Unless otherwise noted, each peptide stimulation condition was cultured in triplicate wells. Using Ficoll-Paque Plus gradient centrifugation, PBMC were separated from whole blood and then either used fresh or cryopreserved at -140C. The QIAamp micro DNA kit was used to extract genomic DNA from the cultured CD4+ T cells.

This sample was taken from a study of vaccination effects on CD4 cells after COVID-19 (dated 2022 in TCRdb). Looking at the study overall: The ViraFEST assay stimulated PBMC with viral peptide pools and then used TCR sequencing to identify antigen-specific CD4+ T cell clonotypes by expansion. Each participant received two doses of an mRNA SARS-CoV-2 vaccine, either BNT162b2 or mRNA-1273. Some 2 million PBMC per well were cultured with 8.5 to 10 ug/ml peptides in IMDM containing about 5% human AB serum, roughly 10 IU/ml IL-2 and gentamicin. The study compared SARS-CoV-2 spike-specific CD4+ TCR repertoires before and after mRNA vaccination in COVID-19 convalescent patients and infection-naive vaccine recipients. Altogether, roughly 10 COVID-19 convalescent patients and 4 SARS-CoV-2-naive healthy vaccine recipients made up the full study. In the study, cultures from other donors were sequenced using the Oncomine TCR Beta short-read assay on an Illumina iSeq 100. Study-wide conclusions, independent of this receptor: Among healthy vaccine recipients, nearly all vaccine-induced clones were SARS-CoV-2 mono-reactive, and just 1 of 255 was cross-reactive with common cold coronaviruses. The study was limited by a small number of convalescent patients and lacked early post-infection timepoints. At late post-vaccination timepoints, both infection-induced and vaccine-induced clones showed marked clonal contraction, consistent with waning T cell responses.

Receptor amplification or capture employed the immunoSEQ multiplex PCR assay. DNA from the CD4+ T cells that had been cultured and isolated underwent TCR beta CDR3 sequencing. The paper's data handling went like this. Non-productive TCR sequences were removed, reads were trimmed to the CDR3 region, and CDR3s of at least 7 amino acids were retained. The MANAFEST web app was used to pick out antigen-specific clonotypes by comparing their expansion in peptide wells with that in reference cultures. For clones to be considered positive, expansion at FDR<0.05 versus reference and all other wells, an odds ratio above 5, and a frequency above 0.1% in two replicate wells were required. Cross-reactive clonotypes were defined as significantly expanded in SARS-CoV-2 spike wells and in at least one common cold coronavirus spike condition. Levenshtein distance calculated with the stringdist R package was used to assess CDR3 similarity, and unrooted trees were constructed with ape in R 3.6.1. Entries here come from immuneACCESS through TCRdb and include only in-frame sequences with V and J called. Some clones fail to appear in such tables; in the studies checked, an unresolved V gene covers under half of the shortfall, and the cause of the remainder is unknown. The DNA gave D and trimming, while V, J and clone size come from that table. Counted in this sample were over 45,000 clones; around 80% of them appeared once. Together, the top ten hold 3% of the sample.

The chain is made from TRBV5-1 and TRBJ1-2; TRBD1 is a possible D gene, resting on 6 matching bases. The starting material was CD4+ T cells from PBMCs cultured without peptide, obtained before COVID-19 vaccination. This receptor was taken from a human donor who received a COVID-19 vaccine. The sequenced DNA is TGCGCCAGCAGCTTACCGACAGGTGGCTACACCTTC. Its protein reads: CASSLPTGGYTF.